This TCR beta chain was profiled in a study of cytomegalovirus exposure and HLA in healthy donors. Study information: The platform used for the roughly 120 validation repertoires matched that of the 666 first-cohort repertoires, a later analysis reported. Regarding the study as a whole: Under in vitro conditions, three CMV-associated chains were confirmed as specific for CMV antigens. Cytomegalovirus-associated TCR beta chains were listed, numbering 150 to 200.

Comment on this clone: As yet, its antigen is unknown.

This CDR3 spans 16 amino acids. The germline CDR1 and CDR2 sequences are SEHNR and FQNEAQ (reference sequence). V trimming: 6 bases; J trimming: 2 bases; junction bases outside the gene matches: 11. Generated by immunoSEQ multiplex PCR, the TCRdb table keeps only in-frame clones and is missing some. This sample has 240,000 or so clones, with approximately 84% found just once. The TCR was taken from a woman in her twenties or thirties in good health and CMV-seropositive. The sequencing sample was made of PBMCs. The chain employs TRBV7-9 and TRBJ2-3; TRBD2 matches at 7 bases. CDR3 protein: CASRQTLALNTDTQYF. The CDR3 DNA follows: TGTGCCAGCAGGCAAACACTAGCGCTGAACACAGATACGCAGTATTTT.